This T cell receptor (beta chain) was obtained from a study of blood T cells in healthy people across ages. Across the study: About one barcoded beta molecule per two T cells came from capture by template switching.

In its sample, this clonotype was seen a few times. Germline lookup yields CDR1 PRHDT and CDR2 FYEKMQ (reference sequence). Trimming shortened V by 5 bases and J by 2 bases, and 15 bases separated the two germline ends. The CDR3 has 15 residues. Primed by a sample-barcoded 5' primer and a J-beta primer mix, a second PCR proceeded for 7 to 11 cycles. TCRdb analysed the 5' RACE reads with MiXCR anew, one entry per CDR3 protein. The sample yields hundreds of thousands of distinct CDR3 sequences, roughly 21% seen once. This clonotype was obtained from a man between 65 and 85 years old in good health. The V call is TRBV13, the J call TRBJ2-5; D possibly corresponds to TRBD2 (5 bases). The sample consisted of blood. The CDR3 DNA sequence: TGTGCCAGCAGCACCCAACTAGAGAATCAAGAGACCCAGTACTTC. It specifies CASSTQLENQETQYF.